This T cell receptor beta chain was sequenced during a study of monozygotic twins with inflammatory bowel disease. Study-level results: Discordant twins showed the same repertoire similarity as concordant twins, possibly from limited power.

The CDR3 is 12 amino acids. Concerning this clonotype: Its antigen is unidentified.

Each CDR3 protein gets one entry in TCRdb, which reprocessed the 5' RACE reads and gives no DNA. The repertoire table contains around 380,000 distinct CDR3 sequences. The chain carries TRBV12-3 or TRBV12-4 and TRBJ2-7. This receptor was identified in a human donor with ulcerative colitis or Crohn's disease, or a healthy co-twin of an affected twin (not recorded which). Sequencing was performed on blood. CDR3 in amino acids: CASSLTSYEQYF.